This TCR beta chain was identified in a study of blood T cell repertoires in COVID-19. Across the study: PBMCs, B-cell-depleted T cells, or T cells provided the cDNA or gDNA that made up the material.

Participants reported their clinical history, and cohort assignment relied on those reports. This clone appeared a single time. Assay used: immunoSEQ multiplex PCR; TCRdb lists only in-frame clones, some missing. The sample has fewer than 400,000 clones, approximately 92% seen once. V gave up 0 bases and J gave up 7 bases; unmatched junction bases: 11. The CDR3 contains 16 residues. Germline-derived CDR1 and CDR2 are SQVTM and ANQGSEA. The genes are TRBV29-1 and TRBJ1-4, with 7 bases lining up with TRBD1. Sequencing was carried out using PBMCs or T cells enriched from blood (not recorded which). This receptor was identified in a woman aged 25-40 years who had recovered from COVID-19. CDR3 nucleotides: TGCAGCGTTGAAGATCGAACAGGGGAGTCGGGTGAAAAACTGTTTTTT. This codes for CSVEDRTGESGEKLFF.